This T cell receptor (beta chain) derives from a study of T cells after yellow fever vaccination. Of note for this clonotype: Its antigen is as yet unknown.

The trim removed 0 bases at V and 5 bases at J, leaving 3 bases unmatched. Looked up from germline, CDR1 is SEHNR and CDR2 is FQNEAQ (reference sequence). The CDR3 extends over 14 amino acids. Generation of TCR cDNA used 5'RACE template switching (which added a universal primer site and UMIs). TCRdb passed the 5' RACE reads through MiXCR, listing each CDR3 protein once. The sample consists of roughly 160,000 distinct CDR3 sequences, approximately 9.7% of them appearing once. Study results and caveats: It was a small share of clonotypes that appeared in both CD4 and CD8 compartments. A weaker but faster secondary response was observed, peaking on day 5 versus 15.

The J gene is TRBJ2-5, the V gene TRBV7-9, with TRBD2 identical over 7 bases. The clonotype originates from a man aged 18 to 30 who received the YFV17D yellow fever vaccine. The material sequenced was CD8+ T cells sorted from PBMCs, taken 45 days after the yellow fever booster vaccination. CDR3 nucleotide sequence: TGTGCCAGCAGCTTAGCGAGCGGGGTCGAGACCCAGTACTTC. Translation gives CASSLASGVETQYF.